The next 27 T cell receptor beta chains were all read from a single sample in a study of Ad26.COV2.S vaccination and SARS-CoV-2 variants. Libraries were prepared by immunoSEQ multiplex PCR; TCRdb keeps only in-frame clonotypes and omits some of them. Among more than 400,000 clones listed, 90% were seen once. Treatment in this sample: 15 to 20 received Ad26.COV2.S at low or high dose, single or two shots; several received placebo; per-sample allocation not given. Samples came from day 63 after the first vaccine or placebo injection. The sample in question was peripheral blood, obtained in a trial of Ad26.COV2.S vaccine versus placebo. The receptors derive from a person aged 18 to 65 who received the Ad26.COV2.S COVID-19 vaccine or a placebo.

The chain is built from TRBV3-1 (or the pseudogene TRBV3-2) and TRBJ2-3; maybe TRBD1 (5 bases). V lost 0 bases to trimming and J lost 4 bases, with 14 bases between them. The CDR3 totals 16 residues. The germline V gene encodes CDR1 LGHDT and CDR2 YNNKEL (reference sequence). CDR3 coding DNA: TGTGCCAGCAGCCAAGATCGTAGGGGCGGCGCAGATACGCAGTATTTT. Translated: CASSQDRRGGADTQYF.

The chain recombines TRBV24-1 with TRBJ2-3, with 8 nucleotides matching TRBD2. Germline CDR1 and CDR2: KGHDR and SFDVKD. This CDR3 is built from 15 residues. J lost 0 bases, V lost 3 bases, and 1 base had no gene match. The CDR3 sequence is CATSDPSGSTDTQYF. In nucleotides, the CDR3 is TGTGCCACCAGTGATCCTAGCGGGAGCACAGATACGCAGTATTTT.

This clone was seen a single time. The chain couples TRBV2 to TRBJ1-1, with D perhaps TRBD1 (5 bases). V dropped 8 bases and J dropped 6 bases, with 13 bases sitting between them. The CDR3 contains 12 residues. CDR1 is SNHLY and CDR2 is FYNNEI in the germline V gene. The CDR3 reads CASGTHHPEAFF. CDR3 DNA: TGTGCCAGCGGGACGCATCACCCTGAAGCTTTCTTT.

V is TRBV10-1 and J is TRBJ2-3; D gene ambiguous. Germline assignment: CDR1 WNHNN and CDR2 SYGVQD (reference sequence). Trimming took 0 bases from V and 1 from J, leaving 14 bases between them. CDR3 size: 17 residues. The CDR3 nucleotides read TGCGCCAGCAGTGAGTCGAAGTGCGGAAACGGCACAGATACGCAGTATTTT. Its protein product is CASSESKCGNGTDTQYF.

The chain couples TRBV7-9 to TRBJ1-4; D is uncertain. The CDR3 is 13 residues long. The germline gives CDR1 SEHNR, CDR2 FQNEAQ (reference sequence). Trimming stripped 1 base from V and 8 bases from J, with 8 bases between. The CDR3 is CASSLGAGEKLFF. CDR3 DNA sequence: TGTGCCAGCAGCTTAGGTGCGGGGGAAAAACTGTTTTTT. The full variable domain, in which reference TRBV7-9 and TRBJ1-4 provide the parts outside the CDR3, is DTGVSQNPRHKITKRGQNVTFRCDPISEHNRLYWYRQTLGQGPEFLTYFQNEAQLEKSRLLSDRFSAERPKGSFSTLEIQRTEQGDSAMYLCASSLGAGEKLFFGSGTQLSVL.

As DNA, the CDR3 is TGTGCCAGCAGTGAATTCGGGAGTTACAATGAGCAGTTCTTC. Amino acids: CASSEFGSYNEQFF. The V and J genes are TRBV25-1 and TRBJ2-1; possible D gene TRBD2, 6 bases. V was pared by 1 base and J by 4 bases, with 8 bases between. Germline V gene data show CDR1 as MGHDK and CDR2 as SYGVNS. The length of the CDR3 is 14 residues.

The chain joins TRBV24-1 to TRBJ2-5; D unclear. This CDR3 region has 12 residues. Trimming took off 1 base at V and 4 bases at J, with 3 bases between the two ends. CDR1 is KGHDR, CDR2 SFDVKD, per germline. The CDR3 reads CATSDFLETQYF. The CDR3 DNA reads TGTGCCACCAGTGATTTTCTAGAGACCCAGTACTTC.

This sequence joins TRBV4-2 and TRBJ2-7; D may be TRBD2 (5 bases). Trimming left V 0 bases short and J 2 bases short, with 11 bases between. The CDR3 runs to 15 residues. Germline CDR1 LGHNA, CDR2 YNFKEQ. CDR3 in DNA: TGTGCCAGCAGCCAAGAAGAGGGTGAGGCCTACGAGCAGTACTTC. Translation gives CASSQEEGEAYEQYF.

This chain uses TRBV19 with TRBJ1-3; maybe TRBD1 (5 bases). The CDR3 runs to 14 residues. The ends were cut back, 8 bases at V and 0 bases at J, with 11 bases in the middle. Germline V CDR1 and CDR2: LNHDA, SQIVND (reference sequence). In DNA, the CDR3 is TGTGCCAGTTACGACAGCAGCTCTGGAAACACCATATATTTT. Protein product: CASYDSSSGNTIYF.

The chain links TRBV2 to TRBJ2-4, with D uncertain. This CDR3 is built from 13 residues. Trimming shortened V by 11 bases and J by 0 bases, and 11 bases separated the two germline ends. Looked up from germline, CDR1 is SNHLY and CDR2 is FYNNEI. The CDR3 loop is CAGKGRAKNIQYF. CDR3 DNA: TGTGCCGGGAAGGGCAGAGCCAAAAACATTCAGTACTTC.

The genes are TRBV29-1 and TRBJ2-1, with 7 bases aligning to TRBD2. Germline lookup yields CDR1 SQVTM and CDR2 ANQGSEA. The CDR3 has 14 amino acids. The junction had 5 bases not matched to a gene; V was cut back by 6 bases and J by 0 bases. CDR3 sequence: CSVRSGNSYNEQFF. CDR3 nucleotides: TGCAGCGTCAGAAGCGGGAACTCCTACAATGAGCAGTTCTTC.

This chain uses TRBV25-1 with TRBJ2-2, with TRBD1 matching over 7 bases. Germline CDR1 reads MGHDK; CDR2 reads SYGVNS. V shed 7 bases and J 0 bases; nucleotides not matched to a gene: 5. This CDR3 contains 15 residues. The CDR3 spells CASNGDRANTGELFF. DNA of the CDR3: TGTGCCAGCAATGGAGACAGGGCGAACACCGGGGAGCTGTTTTTT.

The chain has TRBV2 and TRBJ2-7, with 8 bases identical to TRBD1. This CDR3 has 16 residues. Germline lookup yields CDR1 SNHLY and CDR2 FYNNEI. J was trimmed by 3 bases and V by 5 bases; bases with no gene match: 12. CDR3 protein: CASSPSIQGAIYEQYF. The CDR3 coding sequence is TGTGCCAGCAGTCCTAGTATTCAGGGGGCAATCTACGAGCAGTACTTC. The full variable domain, completed using reference TRBV2 and TRBJ2-7, is EPEVTQTPSHQVTQMGQEVILRCVPISNHLYFYWYRQILGQKVEFLVSFYNNEISEKSEIFDDQFSVERPDGSNFTLKIRSTKLEDSAMYFCASSPSIQGAIYEQYFGPGTRLTVT.

The J gene is TRBJ2-7, the V gene TRBV28, with TRBD1 as a possible D gene (7 bases). V lost 6 bases and J 3 bases, leaving 15 bases between the germline ends. The CDR3 has 14 residues. In germline, CDR1 is MDHEN, CDR2 SYDVKM. The CDR3 DNA reads TGTGCCAGCAGAGGGAGGACAGGAGTCTACGAGCAGTACTTC. Protein sequence: CASRGRTGVYEQYF.

CDR3 sequence: CASKADRDQETQYF. For the CDR3, the DNA is TGTGCCAGCAAAGCCGACAGGGACCAAGAGACCCAGTACTTC. The chain recombines TRBV6-6 with TRBJ2-5; 7 bases fit TRBD1. Per germline, CDR1 MNHNY and CDR2 SVGAGI (reference sequence). J was trimmed by 0 bases and V by 7 bases; bases with no gene match: 5. This CDR3 is built from 14 residues.

This clone was detected once. The CDR3 here is CASSDGGAAGELFF. The DNA of the CDR3 is TGTGCCAGCAGTGACGGCGGGGCCGCCGGGGAGCTGTTTTTT. The V call is TRBV6-4, the J call TRBJ2-2, with D possibly TRBD2 on 6 matching bases. Germline CDR1 MRHNA, CDR2 SNTAGT. Between the trimmed V and J ends, which lost 2 bases and 6 bases, there was a span of 10 bases. This CDR3 has 14 amino acids.

This clone was observed many times. The V call is TRBV7-8, the J call TRBJ1-2; no reliable D call. Germline lookup yields CDR1 SGHVS and CDR2 FQNEAQ. The CDR3 is 14 residues long. V shed 2 bases and J shed 8 bases, with 15 bases lying between them. The CDR3 region is CASSLSTGVVGYTF. DNA for the CDR3: TGTGCCAGCAGCTTAAGTACCGGGGTTGTCGGCTACACCTTC.

The V call is TRBV5-6, the J call TRBJ2-2, with a possible D match to TRBD1 (5 bases). This CDR3 is 14 amino acids long. V lost 3 bases to trimming and J lost 5 bases, with 11 bases between them. The germline CDR1 and CDR2 sequences are SGHDT and YYEEEE. The CDR3 region is CASSWPGRTGELFF. CDR3 nucleotide sequence: TGTGCCAGCAGCTGGCCAGGGCGAACCGGGGAGCTGTTTTTT. Complete variable domain (other parts from reference TRBV5-6 and TRBJ2-2): DAGVTQSPTHLIKTRGQQVTLRCSPKSGHDTVSWYQQALGQGPQFIFQYYEEEERQRGNFPDRFSGHQFPNYSSELNVNALLLGDSALYLCASSWPGRTGELFFGEGSRLTVL.

This chain joins TRBV27 and TRBJ2-2; a possible D gene is TRBD2 (6 bases). In germline, CDR1 is MNHEY, CDR2 SMNVEV (reference sequence). Trimming stripped 3 bases from V and 1 base from J, with 15 bases between. The CDR3 has 17 amino acids. The CDR3 loop reads CASSFFRGGMNTGELFF. CDR3 DNA: TGTGCCAGCAGTTTTTTCCGGGGCGGGATGAACACCGGGGAGCTGTTTTTT.

The chain joins TRBV6-2 or TRBV6-3 to TRBJ2-7; TRBD2 agrees at 10 bases. Germline V gene sequence: CDR1 MNHEY, CDR2 SVGEGT. The CDR3 has 17 amino acids. The J segment lost 5 bases and the V segment lost 2 bases, leaving 12 bases of the junction unmatched. DNA of the CDR3: TGTGCCAGCAGTTACGGTGATACCCTAGCGGGAGTCCACGAGCAGTACTTC. This codes for CASSYGDTLAGVHEQYF.

The chain joins TRBV21-1 to TRBJ2-2. TRBV21-1 is an annotated pseudogene. The CDR3 has 14 residues. The CDR3 loop is CASSKESFTGELFF. CDR3 nucleotides: TGTGCCAGCAGCAAAGAGTCATTCACCGGGGAGCTGTTTTTT.

This clone was recorded only once. The CDR3 spells CASSGGVQLANYGYTF. In nucleotides, the CDR3 is TGTGCCAGCAGCGGAGGCGTGCAGCTAGCTAACTATGGCTACACCTTC. This rearrangement joins TRBV5-4 to TRBJ1-2; no reliable D call. The CDR3 runs to 16 residues. Germline V CDR1 and CDR2: SGHNT, YYREEE (reference sequence). V was cut by 4 bases and J by 0 bases, with 16 bases left in between.

The chain uses TRBV6-5 and TRBJ1-6; D is unresolved. Looked up from germline, CDR1 is MNHEY and CDR2 is SVGAGI. The length of the CDR3 is 15 residues. Deletions cut 2 bases from V and 5 bases from J, with 10 bases between. The CDR3 is CASSYPGDDNSPLHF. The CDR3 coding sequence is TGTGCCAGCAGTTACCCCGGGGATGATAATTCACCCCTCCACTTT.

This chain joins TRBV11-2 and TRBJ2-3; D gene unclear. Germline V gene lookup returns CDR1 SGHAT and CDR2 FQNNGV. CDR3 size: 14 residues. The V gene lost 5 bases and the J gene lost 4 bases, with 13 bases spanning the gap. The CDR3 loop is CASSPIGYPDTQYF. The CDR3 DNA is TGTGCCAGCAGCCCAATCGGGTATCCAGATACGCAGTATTTT.

The rearrangement links TRBV6-1 to TRBJ2-1; tentatively, D is TRBD2 (5 bases). Trimming stripped 2 bases from V and 7 bases from J, with 9 bases between. The CDR3 runs 13 residues. The germline V gene encodes CDR1 MNHNS and CDR2 SASEGT. The CDR3: CASSESGWNEQFF. CDR3 coding DNA: TGTGCCAGCAGTGAATCGGGGTGGAATGAGCAGTTCTTC.

The chain couples TRBV7-8 to TRBJ2-3; D might be TRBD2 (6 bases). Germline V gene data show CDR1 as SGHVS and CDR2 as FQNEAQ. Trimming stripped 1 base from V and 0 bases from J, with 11 bases between. The CDR3 runs 16 residues. CDR3 sequence: CASSLGLAISTDTQYF. The DNA for the CDR3 is TGTGCCAGCAGCTTAGGGCTAGCGATAAGCACAGATACGCAGTATTTT.

The chain employs TRBV5-8 and TRBJ1-2; D remains unclear. CDR1 is SGHTS and CDR2 is YDEGEE in the germline V gene. The CDR3 sequence is 11 residues long. Trimming cost V 10 bases and J 3 bases, with 10 bases left between them. CDR3 residues: CASPRDYGYTF. The CDR3, as DNA: TGTGCCTCGCCCCGGGACTATGGCTACACCTTC.